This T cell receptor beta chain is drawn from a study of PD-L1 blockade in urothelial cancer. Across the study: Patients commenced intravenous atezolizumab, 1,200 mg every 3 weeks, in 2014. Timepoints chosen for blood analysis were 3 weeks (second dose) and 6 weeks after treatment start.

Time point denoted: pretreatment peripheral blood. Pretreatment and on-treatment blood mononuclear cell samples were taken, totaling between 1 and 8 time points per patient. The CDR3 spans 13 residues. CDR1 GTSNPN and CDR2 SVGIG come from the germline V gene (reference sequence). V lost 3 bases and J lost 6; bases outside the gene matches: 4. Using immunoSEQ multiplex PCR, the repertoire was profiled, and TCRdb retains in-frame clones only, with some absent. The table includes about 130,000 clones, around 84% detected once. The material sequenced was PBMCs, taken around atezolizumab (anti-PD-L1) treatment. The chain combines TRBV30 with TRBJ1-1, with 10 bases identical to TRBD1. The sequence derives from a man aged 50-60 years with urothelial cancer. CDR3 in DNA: TGTGCCTGGAGCTCGACAGGGGGCTCTGAAGCTTTCTTT. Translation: CAWSSTGGSEAFF.